The 15 T cell receptor beta chains below all came from one sample that was sequenced in a study of beta chain features in type 1 diabetes. Since all of the isolated RNA was reverse transcribed, expressed TCRB transcripts were what got sequenced. Only in-frame clones appear in the TCRdb table, and some are missing; sequencing was by immunoSEQ multiplex PCR. The sample contains 900,000 or so clones, roughly 15% of which appear only once. The sample was naive CD4+ T cells from blood. These receptors were obtained from a woman between 18 and 29 years old in good health.

The chain recombines TRBV10-3 with TRBJ2-4, with 11 bases matching TRBD2. Germline V lookup: CDR1 ENHRY, CDR2 SYGVKD. V trimming: 2 bases; J trimming: 4 bases; junction bases outside the gene matches: 7. The CDR3 runs 17 residues. CDR3 region: CAISETILAGEKNIQYF. In DNA form, the CDR3 reads TGTGCCATCAGTGAGACCATACTAGCGGGAGAGAAAAACATTCAGTACTTC.

The chain links TRBV15 to TRBJ2-7, with 13 bases lining up with TRBD2. The CDR3 sequence is 16 residues long. Losses at the gene ends were 1 base for V and 3 bases for J; bases not matched to a gene: 3. CDR1 and CDR2 from the germline V gene are LNHNV and YYDKDF (reference sequence). This CDR3 reads CATSRGTSGRLYEQYF. CDR3 nucleotide sequence: TGTGCCACCAGCAGAGGGACTAGCGGGAGACTCTACGAGCAGTACTTC.

Only a few counts were recorded for this clone. V gene TRBV19 combines with J gene TRBJ2-1, with 7 bases matching TRBD2. Germline V CDR1 and CDR2: LNHDA, SQIVND (reference sequence). CDR3 length: 17 amino acids. Trimming at V came to 4 bases and at J to 6 bases, leaving 15 bases not matched to a gene. The CDR3 sequence is CASSTALGGWGGNEQFF. The CDR3 DNA is TGTGCCAGTAGTACCGCCCTGGGGGGGTGGGGTGGCAATGAGCAGTTCTTC.

This clone occurred a few times. V gene TRBV28 combines with J gene TRBJ2-1, with D tentatively TRBD1 or TRBD2 (5 bases each). CDR1 is MDHEN and CDR2 is SYDVKM in the germline V gene. Trimming removed 5 bases at V and 2 bases at J, with 13 bases between. The CDR3 covers 15 residues. CDR3 protein: CASSGHGGPYNEQFF. The CDR3 DNA follows: TGTGCCAGCAGTGGACATGGAGGTCCCTACAATGAGCAGTTCTTC. Drawing the rest from reference TRBV28 and TRBJ2-1, the complete variable domain is DVKVTQSSRYLVKRTGEKVFLECVQDMDHENMFWYRQDPGLGLRLIYFSYDVKMKEKGDIPEGYSVSREKKERFSLILESASTNQTSMYLCASSGHGGPYNEQFFGPGTRLTVL.

The genes are TRBV7-2 and TRBJ2-5; 7 bases match TRBD2. Germline V gene data show CDR1 as SGHTA and CDR2 as FQGNSA. The V and J ends lost 0 bases and 4 bases, in that order; junction bases with no gene match: 5. The CDR3 is 15 amino acids. The CDR3 DNA sequence: TGTGCCAGCAGCTTAGCGGCGGGAGCCCCAGAGACCCAGTACTTC. The encoded protein is CASSLAAGAPETQYF.

This clone showed up just a few times. The rearrangement links TRBV7-8 to TRBJ2-1, with 12 positions matching TRBD2. J lost 4 bases, V lost 5 bases, and 6 bases had no gene match. Per germline, CDR1 SGHVS and CDR2 FQNEAQ. The CDR3 is made up of 16 amino acids. CDR3 sequence: CASSARLAGEYNEQFF. For the CDR3, the DNA is TGTGCCAGCAGCGCCCGACTAGCGGGAGAATACAATGAGCAGTTCTTC.

This clone was counted between two and nine times. The chain's CDR3 is CATSRDLKGSNQPQHF. CDR3 bases: TGTGCCACCAGCAGAGACTTAAAAGGGAGCAATCAGCCCCAGCATTTT. The chain is built from TRBV15 and TRBJ1-5; unclear D gene. Germline V gene sequence: CDR1 LNHNV, CDR2 YYDKDF (reference sequence). The CDR3 has 16 residues. Trimming left V 0 bases short and J 1 base short, with 10 bases between.

This clone was recorded a few times. V usage is TRBV9 and J usage is TRBJ1-2; TRBD1 is a possible D gene (5 bases). The CDR3 is 13 residues long. The V end was cut by 4 bases, the J end by 5 bases, with 12 bases between. Germline values: CDR1 SGDLS, CDR2 YYNGEE. CDR3 residues: CASSRDRAYGYTF. CDR3 sequence (DNA): TGTGCCAGCAGCAGGGACCGGGCGTATGGCTACACCTTC.

This rearrangement joins TRBV6-1 to TRBJ2-7, with D uncertain. This CDR3 region has 12 residues. V lost 4 bases and J 3 bases, leaving 7 bases between the germline ends. CDR1 and CDR2 (germline): MNHNS, SASEGT. The CDR3 sequence is CASSGIGYEQYF. The CDR3, as DNA: TGTGCCAGCAGTGGGATAGGCTACGAGCAGTACTTC.

The chain carries TRBV7-9 and TRBJ2-5; 9 bases map to TRBD2. V was clipped by 5 bases and J by 4 bases; unmatched bases: 11. The CDR3 is 16 amino acids. Germline lookup yields CDR1 SEHNR and CDR2 FQNEAQ (reference sequence). CDR3 protein: CASSPGLASVGETQYF. In DNA, the CDR3 is TGTGCCAGCAGCCCGGGACTAGCATCGGTTGGAGAGACCCAGTACTTC.

This clone was recorded a few times. This chain uses TRBV6-1 with TRBJ1-4; 8 nucleotides align to TRBD1. V dropped 4 bases and J dropped 11; count of bases not matched to a gene: 12. The CDR3 covers 15 residues. Germline-derived CDR1 and CDR2 are MNHNS and SASEGT. The CDR3 bases are TGTGCCAGCAGTGGGTATCCGGGACAGGAGGACAAACTGTTTTTT. This sequence encodes CASSGYPGQEDKLFF.

This clone has only a few counts. J is TRBJ2-3 and V is TRBV10-2, with unresolved D. V lost 5 bases and J lost 0, with 6 bases in between. The CDR3 has 13 residues. Germline V gene sequence: CDR1 WSHSY, CDR2 SAAADI. The CDR3 DNA follows: TGCGCCAGCAGTCTCCCTAGCACAGATACGCAGTATTTT. Translating gives CASSLPSTDTQYF.

This clone was detected only a few times. The chain recombines TRBV18 with TRBJ1-4; possible D gene TRBD1, 5 bases. This CDR3 has 14 amino acids. CDR1 is KGHSH, CDR2 LQKENI, per germline. The germline V and J ends were trimmed by 4 bases and 7 bases, with 13 bases remaining between them. The CDR3 region has the DNA TGTGCCAGCTCACAGGCGGCAGGGACTGAAAAACTGTTTTTT. Its translation: CASSQAAGTEKLFF. Variable domain in full (rest from reference TRBV18 and TRBJ1-4): NAGVMQNPRHLVRRRGQEARLRCSPMKGHSHVYWYRQLPEEGLKFMVYLQKENIIDESGMPKERFSAEFPKEGPSILRIQQVVRGDSAAYFCASSQAAGTEKLFFGSGTQLSVL.

This clone was detected only a few times. This chain links TRBV7-9 with TRBJ1-2, with a tentative D call TRBD1 (5 bases). The CDR3 is 14 amino acids. Between the trimmed V and J ends, which lost 5 bases and 2 bases, there was a span of 12 bases. The germline gives CDR1 SEHNR, CDR2 FQNEAQ (reference sequence). The CDR3 region is CASSAAGQNYGYTF. Written as DNA, the CDR3 is TGTGCCAGCAGCGCGGCGGGGCAGAACTATGGCTACACCTTC.

On this clone itself: Other DNA sequences from this sample encode an identical CDR3 as well. The chain is built from TRBV20-1 and TRBJ2-5; no clear D. CDR1 is DFQATT, CDR2 SNEGSKA, per germline (reference sequence). Trimming removed 3 bases at V and 5 bases at J, with 7 bases between. The CDR3 covers 11 residues. The CDR3 DNA is TGCAGTGCTAGCTACGGGGAGACCCAGTACTTC. This codes for CSASYGETQYF.